This TCR beta chain was recovered during a study of cytotoxic CD8 clonotypes in ibrutinib-treated CLL. The germline V gene has CDR1 MNHNS and CDR2 SASEGT. CDR3 length: 14 amino acids. Trimming cost V 2 bases and J 6 bases, with 13 bases left between them. Sequenced by immunoSEQ multiplex PCR; TCRdb stores in-frame clones only, minus some. The data contain around 200,000 clones, roughly three quarters of them singletons. The sequence came from a human donor with chronic lymphocytic leukemia. This chain links TRBV6-1 with TRBJ1-1; D may be TRBD1 (6 bases). Sample: PBMCs, taken after 12 months of ibrutinib treatment. This CDR3 is CASSENRDQAEAFF. CDR3 in DNA: TGTGCCAGCAGTGAAAACAGGGACCAGGCTGAAGCTTTCTTT.